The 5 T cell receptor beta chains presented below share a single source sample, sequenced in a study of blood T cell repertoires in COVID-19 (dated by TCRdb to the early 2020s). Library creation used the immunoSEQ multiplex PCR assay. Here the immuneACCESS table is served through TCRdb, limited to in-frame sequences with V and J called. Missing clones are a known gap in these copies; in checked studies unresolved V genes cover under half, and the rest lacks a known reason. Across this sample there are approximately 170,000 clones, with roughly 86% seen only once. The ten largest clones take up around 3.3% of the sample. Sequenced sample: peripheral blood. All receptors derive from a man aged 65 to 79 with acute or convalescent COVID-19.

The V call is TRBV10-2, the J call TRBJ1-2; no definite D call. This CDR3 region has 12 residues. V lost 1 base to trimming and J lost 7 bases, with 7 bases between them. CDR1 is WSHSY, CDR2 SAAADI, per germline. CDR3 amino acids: CASSELQRGYTF. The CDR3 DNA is TGCGCCAGCAGTGAGTTGCAGCGTGGCTACACCTTC.

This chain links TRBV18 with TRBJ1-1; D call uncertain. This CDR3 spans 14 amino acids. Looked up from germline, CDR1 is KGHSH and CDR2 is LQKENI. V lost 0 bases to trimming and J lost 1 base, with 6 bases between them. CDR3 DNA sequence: TGTGCCAGCTCACCACCGTCACAGAACACTGAAGCTTTCTTT. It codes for CASSPPSQNTEAFF.

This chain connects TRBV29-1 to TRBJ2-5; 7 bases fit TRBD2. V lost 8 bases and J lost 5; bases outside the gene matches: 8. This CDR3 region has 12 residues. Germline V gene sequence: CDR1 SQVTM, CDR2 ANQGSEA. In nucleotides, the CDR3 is TGCAGCTTTTGGGGGGGGAGGGAGACCCAGTACTTC. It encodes CSFWGGRETQYF.

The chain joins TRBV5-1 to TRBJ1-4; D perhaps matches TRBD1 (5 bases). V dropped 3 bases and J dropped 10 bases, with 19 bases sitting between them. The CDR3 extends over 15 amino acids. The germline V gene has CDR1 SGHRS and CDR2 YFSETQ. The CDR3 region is CASSWGVSLGGKLFF. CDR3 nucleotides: TGCGCCAGCAGCTGGGGGGTGAGCCTGGGTGGAAAACTGTTTTTT.

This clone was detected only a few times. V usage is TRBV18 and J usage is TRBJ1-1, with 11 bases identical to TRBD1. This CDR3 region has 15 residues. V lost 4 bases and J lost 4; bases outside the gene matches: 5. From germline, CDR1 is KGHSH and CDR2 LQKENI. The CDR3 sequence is CASSRDRGYFTEAFF. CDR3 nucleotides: TGTGCCAGCTCACGGGACAGGGGGTATTTCACTGAAGCTTTCTTT.